The T cell receptor (beta chain) under discussion was sequenced for a study of cytomegalovirus exposure and HLA in healthy donors. Findings and limits, study-wide: TCR sequences were mostly rare, though some public TCRs occurred in many donors. Later, TCR association rates were found to vary by HLA locus, highest for DRB1 and lowest for HLA-C. According to an earlier analysis, most TCR beta V segments yielded productive rearrangements about 87% or about 30% of the time. HLA allele associations emerged for about 16,000 TCR beta sequences in a later analysis, at 0.05 false discovery rate.

For this clone: Its matching antigen is unknown.

In the PCR, 60 Vbeta and 13 Jbeta primers were used. Sequencing was performed with immunoSEQ multiplex PCR; in TCRdb, only in-frame clones are kept and a portion is missing. Of around 40,000 clones in the sample, approximately 80% were seen once. The sample taken for sequencing was PBMCs. This receptor was taken from a man between 25 and 39 years old in good health and CMV-seronegative.

In DNA form, the CDR3 reads TGTGCCAGCTCACCAAGCGGACTCTACGAGCAGTACTTC. Translation: CASSPSGLYEQYF. The V and J genes are TRBV18 and TRBJ2-7; weak D call: TRBD2 (5 bases). Trimming took off 2 bases at V and 3 bases at J, with 8 bases between the two ends. The length of the CDR3 is 13 residues. Germline CDR1 KGHSH, CDR2 LQKENI.